A single sample gave rise to the 11 T cell receptor beta chains below, sequenced in a study of shared T cell receptors in the human thymus. Produced via immunoSEQ multiplex PCR; TCRdb's table is partial and in-frame only. The sample holds under 700,000 clones; more than 75% are singletons and the top ten take about 0.013%. These data were likewise used in another study, on human thymus T cells.

The sequencing input was thymocytes. The origin of the receptors is a boy in the first two years of life with a congenital heart defect.

The chain uses TRBV5-1 and TRBJ2-5; 9 nucleotides line up with TRBD2. This CDR3 comprises 18 residues. The germline CDR1 and CDR2 sequences are SGHRS and YFSETQ. The trim removed 1 base at V and 5 bases at J, leaving 15 bases unmatched. The CDR3: CASSLTGPLSGSMETQYF. The CDR3 DNA reads TGCGCCAGCAGCTTGACCGGTCCACTTAGCGGGAGTATGGAGACCCAGTACTTC.

The V and J genes are TRBV7-9 and TRBJ1-2; 9 bases are a match to TRBD1. Per germline, CDR1 SEHNR and CDR2 FQNEAQ (reference sequence). The CDR3 covers 15 residues. The junction had 11 bases not matched to a gene; V was cut back by 5 bases and J by 7 bases. In DNA, the CDR3 is TGTGCCAGCAGCCCGGGACAGGGCGATCACATTGGCTACACCTTC. It yields the protein CASSPGQGDHIGYTF.

As for this clone: Other DNA variants within this sample encode the same CDR3. This rearrangement joins TRBV2 to TRBJ1-5; D not certain. CDR3 size: 13 residues. V was trimmed by 4 bases and J by 3 bases, leaving 7 bases between them. The germline gives CDR1 SNHLY, CDR2 FYNNEI. The CDR3 loop reads CASSGQSNQPQHF. The CDR3 bases are TGTGCCAGCAGTGGGCAGTCCAATCAGCCCCAGCATTTT.

DNA of the CDR3: TGCGCCAGCAGCCCCCCTGGAAGGGACAGGGGGATTGAAGCTTTCTTT. This encodes CASSPPGRDRGIEAFF. V and J are TRBV4-1 and TRBJ1-1, with 11 bases fitting TRBD1. The length of the CDR3 is 16 residues. With 4 bases clipped from V and 7 bases from J, the junction kept 11 bases outside the gene matches. Germline CDR1 reads MGHRA; CDR2 reads YSYEKL.

V usage is TRBV16 and J usage is TRBJ2-3; maybe TRBD2 (5 bases). V was pared by 0 bases and J by 0 bases, with 10 bases between. The germline V gene has CDR1 KGHSY and CDR2 FQNENV. The CDR3 loop spans 16 amino acids. The CDR3 coding sequence is TGTGCCAGCAGCCAATCGGGAGACCGGAGCACAGATACGCAGTATTTT. Translating it yields CASSQSGDRSTDTQYF. The full variable domain, its missing parts supplied by reference TRBV16 and TRBJ2-3, is GEEVAQTPKHLVRGEGQKAKLYCAPIKGHSYVFWYQQVLKNEFKFLISFQNENVFDETGMPKERFSAKCLPNSPCSLEIQATKLEDSAVYFCASSQSGDRSTDTQYFGPGTRLTVL.

For the CDR3, the DNA is TGTGCCAGCAGTTACGGGTCTAAGCGGACAGATACGCAGTATTTT. Amino acids: CASSYGSKRTDTQYF. J is TRBJ2-3 and V is TRBV6-5; a possible D gene is TRBD2 (5 bases). The CDR3 sequence is 15 residues long. The germline V and J ends were trimmed by 2 bases and 3 bases, with 12 bases remaining between them. Per germline, CDR1 MNHEY and CDR2 SVGAGI.

The gene calls are TRBV28 and TRBJ1-1; the match to TRBD1 covers 9 bases. The trim removed 6 bases at V and 6 bases at J, leaving 5 bases unmatched. Germline CDR1 MDHEN, CDR2 SYDVKM. CDR3 length equals 13 residues. CDR3 DNA: TGTGCCAGCAGGTCACAGGGGGCCCCTGAAGCTTTCTTT. Protein product: CASRSQGAPEAFF. The whole variable domain, remainder taken from reference TRBV28 and TRBJ1-1, is DVKVTQSSRYLVKRTGEKVFLECVQDMDHENMFWYRQDPGLGLRLIYFSYDVKMKEKGDIPEGYSVSREKKERFSLILESASTNQTSMYLCASRSQGAPEAFFGQGTRLTVV.

The chain combines TRBV2 with TRBJ2-7; TRBD2 aligns across 7 bases. J was trimmed by 0 bases and V by 0 bases; bases with no gene match: 8. In germline, CDR1 is SNHLY, CDR2 FYNNEI. This CDR3 spans 17 amino acids. CDR3 DNA: TGTGCCAGCAGTGAAGCAAGTGGTGCTAGCGGCTCCTACGAGCAGTACTTC. It specifies CASSEASGASGSYEQYF.

The chain couples TRBV14 to TRBJ2-7, with TRBD1 matching 7 bases. Germline loops: CDR1 SGHDN, CDR2 FVKESK. V shed 4 bases, J shed 2 bases, and the junction held 14 bases outside the gene matches. The CDR3 has 17 amino acids. CDR3 residues: CASSPRRGGPMPYEQYF. In DNA, the CDR3 is TGTGCCAGCAGCCCAAGGCGAGGGGGCCCGATGCCCTACGAGCAGTACTTC.

The rearrangement links TRBV7-6 to TRBJ2-1; 12 bases align to TRBD2. V dropped 5 bases and J dropped 7; count of bases not matched to a gene: 12. CDR3 size: 17 residues. Germline assignment: CDR1 SGHVS and CDR2 FNYEAQ. CDR3 bases: TGTGCCAGCAGCCCTAGTAGGACTAGCGGGAAAATGAATGAGCAGTTCTTC. Amino acid sequence: CASSPSRTSGKMNEQFF.

The chain has TRBV4-2 and TRBJ2-1, with 7 bases matching TRBD2. There are 14 residues in the CDR3. V was clipped by 2 bases and J by 10 bases; unmatched bases: 8. The germline CDR1 and CDR2 sequences are LGHNA and YNFKEQ. The CDR3 loop is CASSQPRAGVEQFF. CDR3 in DNA: TGTGCCAGCAGCCAACCCCGGGCGGGGGTGGAGCAGTTCTTC.